These T cell receptor beta chains were read from a single sample in a study of Ad26.COV2.S vaccination and SARS-CoV-2 variants. Assay: immunoSEQ multiplex PCR; the TCRdb copy retains only in-frame clones and omits some. The data contain almost 400,000 clones, about 88% of them singletons. Sample: peripheral blood, taken in a trial of Ad26.COV2.S vaccine versus placebo. Source of these receptors: a person between 18 and 65 years old who received the Ad26.COV2.S COVID-19 vaccine or a placebo. The CDR3 runs from the conserved cysteine through the conserved F or W. D genes are given only for firm matches. Clone size appears in some rows only: once, few, many, or a class for an expanded clone.

TRBV5-1,TRBD1,-,TRBJ1-3,TGCGCCAGCAGTAAGGGGGCGACTAACTCTGGAAACACCATATATTTT,CASSKGATNSGNTIYF
TRBV10-3,TRBD2,-,TRBJ2-7,TGTGCCATCAGTGAGTCAGGACTAGCGGGAGGACGTTCCTACGAGCAGTACTTC,CAISESGLAGGRSYEQYF
TRBV14,-,-,TRBJ1-2,TGTGCCAGCAGCCAAGATCACTATGGCTACACCTTC,CASSQDHYGYTF
TRBV14,-,-,TRBJ1-1,TGTGCCAGCAGTCGCCGGGGGGCTGAAGCTTTCTTT,CASSRRGAEAFF
TRBV7-2,-,-,TRBJ2-1,TGTGCCAGCAGCTTAGAAACGTCCAGGGGGCAGTTCTTC,CASSLETSRGQFF
TRBV10-3,TRBD2,-,TRBJ2-7,TGTGCCATCAGTGGAACTAGCGGAGCCGGCTACGAGCAGTACTTC,CAISGTSGAGYEQYF
TRBV15,-,-,TRBJ1-5,TGTGCCACCAGCAGAGATCTTAGACAGTTAAATCAGCCCCAGCATTTT,CATSRDLRQLNQPQHF
TRBV5-5,-,-,TRBJ1-1,TGTGCCAGCAGCTTGGGCCCGGACACTGAAGCTTTCTTT,CASSLGPDTEAFF
TRBV3-1/TRBV3-2,-,-,TRBJ2-1,TGTGCCAGCAGCCAAGATGGGGCTCCATCCTACAATGAGCAGTTCTTC,CASSQDGAPSYNEQFF
TRBV6-4,TRBD2,-,TRBJ2-3,TGTGCCAGCAGTGACAGCGGGAGGGCCACAGATACGCAGTATTTT,CASSDSGRATDTQYF
TRBV12-5,-,-,TRBJ2-7,TGTGCTAGTGGTTTGGGGGACACAAGCTACGAGCAGTACTTC,CASGLGDTSYEQYF
TRBV30,-,few,TRBJ1-5,TGTGCCTGGAGTCCGGACCTAAATCAGCCCCAGCATTTT,CAWSPDLNQPQHF
TRBV24-1,TRBD1,-,TRBJ2-1,TGTGCCACCAGTGATTCAAGACAGGGCCGGTGGAATGAGCAGTTCTTC,CATSDSRQGRWNEQFF
TRBV6-1,-,-,TRBJ1-5,TGTGCCAGCAGTGAAGCGCTGGGGGGCCGCCAGCCCCAGCATTTT,CASSEALGGRQPQHF
TRBV28,-,-,TRBJ1-2,TGTGCCAGCGGGATGGGCTCAGCAGATGGCTACACCTTC,CASGMGSADGYTF
TRBV5-1,TRBD2,-,TRBJ2-1,TGCGCCAGCAGCTTGGTTAGCGGGACGAACAATGAGCAGTTCTTC,CASSLVSGTNNEQFF
TRBV28,TRBD2,few,TRBJ2-1,TGTGCCACCTCCGGGGGGTACAATGAGCAGTTCTTC,CATSGGYNEQFF
TRBV29-1,-,few,TRBJ1-2,TGCAGCGTTGAACAGGAGTATGGCTACACCTTC,CSVEQEYGYTF
TRBV5-1,-,-,TRBJ1-5,TGCGCCAGCAGCTCCTTGGGGGATGGCAATCAGCCCCAGCATTTT,CASSSLGDGNQPQHF
TRBV10-3,TRBD1,-,TRBJ2-7,TGTGCCATCAGGAACCGGGACAGGGCCTACGAGCAGTACTTC,CAIRNRDRAYEQYF
TRBV10-3,TRBD2,-,TRBJ2-3,TGTGCCATCAGTGAGGAGACTAGCCCTACGCAGTATTTT,CAISEETSPTQYF
TRBV2,-,-,TRBJ2-7,TGTGCCAGCAGCCGGGCAGGGGGGAGCGACGAGCAGTACTTC,CASSRAGGSDEQYF
TRBV11-3,TRBD1,-,TRBJ2-7,TGTGCCAGCAGCTTCGGGACAGGTATTTACGAGCAGTACTTC,CASSFGTGIYEQYF
TRBV6-1,-,once,TRBJ1-1,TGTGCCAGCAGTGAAGCGATCTGGGACACTGCTGGAGCTTTCTTT,CASSEAIWDTAGAFF
TRBV6-5,TRBD1,-,TRBJ2-4,TGTGCCAGCAAAGACAGGGCTGGCAAAAACATTCAGTACTTC,CASKDRAGKNIQYF
TRBV2,TRBD2,-,TRBJ2-2,TGTGCCAGCAGTGAAGGAATTGGCGGGAGTCGGTCTTTGTACGGGGAGCTGTTTTTT,CASSEGIGGSRSLYGELFF
TRBV30,-,-,TRBJ1-3,TGTGCCTGGAGTGTAGGCAGGGCGGCTGGAAACACCATATATTTT,CAWSVGRAAGNTIYF